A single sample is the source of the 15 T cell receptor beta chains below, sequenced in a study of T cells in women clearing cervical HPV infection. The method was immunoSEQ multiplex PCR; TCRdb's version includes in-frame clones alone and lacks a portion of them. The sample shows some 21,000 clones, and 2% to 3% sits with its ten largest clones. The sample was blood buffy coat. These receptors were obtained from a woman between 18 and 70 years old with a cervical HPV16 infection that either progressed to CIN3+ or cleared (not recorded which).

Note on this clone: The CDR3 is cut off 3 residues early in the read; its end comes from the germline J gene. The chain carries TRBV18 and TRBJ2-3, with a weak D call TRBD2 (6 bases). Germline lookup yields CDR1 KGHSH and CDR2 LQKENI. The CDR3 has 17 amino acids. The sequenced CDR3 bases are TGTGCCAGCTCACCACCGGCGACGGGGAGGAGGCAAGAGACG. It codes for CASSPPATGRRQET. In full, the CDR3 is CASSPPATGRRQETQYF.

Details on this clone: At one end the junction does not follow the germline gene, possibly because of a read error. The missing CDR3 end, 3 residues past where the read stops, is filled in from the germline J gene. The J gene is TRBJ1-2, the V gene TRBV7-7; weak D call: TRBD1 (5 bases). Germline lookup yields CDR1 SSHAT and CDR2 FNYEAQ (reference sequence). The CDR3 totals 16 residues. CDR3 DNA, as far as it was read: TGTGCTAGCAGCCCACAGGTAGGAAGCTCCTACAATGAC. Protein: CASSPQVGSSYND. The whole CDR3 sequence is CASSPQVGSSYNDYTF.

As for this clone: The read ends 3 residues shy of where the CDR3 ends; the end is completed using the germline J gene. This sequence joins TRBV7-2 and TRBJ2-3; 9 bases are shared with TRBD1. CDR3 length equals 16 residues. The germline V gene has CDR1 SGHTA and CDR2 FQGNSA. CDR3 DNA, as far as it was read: TGTGCCAGCAGCTTAGCGTCACAGGGGGCCCATCAGCCG. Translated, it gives CASSLASQGAHQP. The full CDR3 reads CASSLASQGAHQPQYF.

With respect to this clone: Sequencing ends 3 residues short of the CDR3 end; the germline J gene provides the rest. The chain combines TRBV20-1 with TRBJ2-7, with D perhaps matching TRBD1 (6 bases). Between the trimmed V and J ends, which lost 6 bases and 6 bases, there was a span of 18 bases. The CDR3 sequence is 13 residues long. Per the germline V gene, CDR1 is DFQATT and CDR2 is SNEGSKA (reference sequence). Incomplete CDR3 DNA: TGCAGTGCCCCGGGACATACGAGGCGCGAG. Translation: CSAPGHTRRE. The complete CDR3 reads CSAPGHTRREQYF.

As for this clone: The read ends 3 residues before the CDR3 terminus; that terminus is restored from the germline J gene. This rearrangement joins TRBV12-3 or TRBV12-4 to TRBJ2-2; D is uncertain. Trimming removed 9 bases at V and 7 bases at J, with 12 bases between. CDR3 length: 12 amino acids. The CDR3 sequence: CASVQDNGELFF. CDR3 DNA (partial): TGTGCCAGTGTCCAGGATAACGGGGAG.

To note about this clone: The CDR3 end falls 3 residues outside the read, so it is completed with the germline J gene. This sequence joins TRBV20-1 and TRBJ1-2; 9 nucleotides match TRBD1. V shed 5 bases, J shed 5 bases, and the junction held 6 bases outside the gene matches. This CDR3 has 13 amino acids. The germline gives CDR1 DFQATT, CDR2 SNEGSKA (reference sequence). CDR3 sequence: CSAPTDRGYGYTF. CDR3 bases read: TGCAGTGCTCCTACGGACAGGGGTTATGGC.

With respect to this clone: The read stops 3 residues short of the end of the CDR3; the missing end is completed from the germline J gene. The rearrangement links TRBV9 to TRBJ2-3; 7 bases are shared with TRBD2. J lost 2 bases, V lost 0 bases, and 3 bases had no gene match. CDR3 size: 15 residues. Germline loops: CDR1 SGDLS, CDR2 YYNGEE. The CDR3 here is CASSVGLANTDTQYF. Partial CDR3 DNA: TGTGCCAGCAGCGTAGGACTAGCTAACACAGATACG.

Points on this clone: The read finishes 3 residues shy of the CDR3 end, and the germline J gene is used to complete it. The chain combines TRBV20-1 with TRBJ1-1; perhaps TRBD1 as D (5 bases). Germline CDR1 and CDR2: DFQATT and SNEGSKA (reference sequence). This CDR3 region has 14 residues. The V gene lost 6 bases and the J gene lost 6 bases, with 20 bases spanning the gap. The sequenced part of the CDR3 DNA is TGCAGTGCCGAAGTCTCCCAGGGACTCCCTGAA. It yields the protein CSAEVSQGLPE. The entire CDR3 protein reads CSAEVSQGLPEAFF.

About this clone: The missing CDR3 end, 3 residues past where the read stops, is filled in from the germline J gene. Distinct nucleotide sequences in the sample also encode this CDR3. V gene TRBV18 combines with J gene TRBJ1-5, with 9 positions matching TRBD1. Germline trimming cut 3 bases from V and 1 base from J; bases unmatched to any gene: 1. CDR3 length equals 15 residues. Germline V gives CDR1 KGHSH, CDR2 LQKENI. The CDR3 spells CASSPGQGSNQPQHF. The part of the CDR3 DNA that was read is TGTGCCAGCTCACCTGGACAGGGGAGCAATCAGCCC.

CDR3 loop: CASSTQSGRDMETQYF. The DNA read from the CDR3 is TGTGCCAGTAGTACACAAAGCGGGAGGGATATGGAGACC. The chain has TRBV19 and TRBJ2-5; TRBD2 agrees at 10 bases. Read data end 3 residues before the CDR3 end; the end is taken from the germline J gene. Losses at the gene ends were 4 bases for V and 5 bases for J; bases not matched to a gene: 10. Germline lookup yields CDR1 LNHDA and CDR2 SQIVND (reference sequence). This CDR3 spans 16 amino acids.

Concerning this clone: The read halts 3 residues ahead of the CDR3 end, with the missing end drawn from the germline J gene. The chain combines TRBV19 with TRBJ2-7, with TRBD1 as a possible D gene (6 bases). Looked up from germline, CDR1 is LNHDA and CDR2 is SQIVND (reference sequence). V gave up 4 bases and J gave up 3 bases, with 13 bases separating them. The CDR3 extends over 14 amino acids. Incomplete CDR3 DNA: TGTGCCAGTAGTACTCAGGGGCGAGACTACGAG. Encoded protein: CASSTQGRDYE. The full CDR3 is CASSTQGRDYEQYF.

This chain's CDR3 is CASNSRWSVYEQYF. Incomplete CDR3 DNA: TGTGCCAGCAACTCCCGGTGGTCTGTCTACGAG. The chain joins TRBV12-3 or TRBV12-4 to TRBJ2-7; D gene ambiguous. The read ends 3 residues early relative to the CDR3; the germline J gene fills the gap. V was trimmed by 7 bases and J by 3 bases, leaving 16 bases between them. CDR3 length: 14 amino acids.

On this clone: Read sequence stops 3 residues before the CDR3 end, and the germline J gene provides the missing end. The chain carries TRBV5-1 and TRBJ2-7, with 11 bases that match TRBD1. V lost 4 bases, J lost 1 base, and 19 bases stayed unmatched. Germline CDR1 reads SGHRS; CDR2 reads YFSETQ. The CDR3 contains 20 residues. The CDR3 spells CASSLPGQGDLGGWSYEQYF. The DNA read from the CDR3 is TGCGCCAGCAGCCTCCCGGGACAGGGGGATCTTGGCGGATGGTCCTACGAG.

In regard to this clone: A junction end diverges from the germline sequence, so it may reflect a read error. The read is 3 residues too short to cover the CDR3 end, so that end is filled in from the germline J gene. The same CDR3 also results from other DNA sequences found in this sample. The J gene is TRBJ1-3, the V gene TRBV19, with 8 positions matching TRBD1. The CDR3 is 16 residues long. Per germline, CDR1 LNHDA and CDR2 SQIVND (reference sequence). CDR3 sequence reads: CASSPGQGFSGNTIYF. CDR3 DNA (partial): TGTGCCAGTAGTCCTGGACAGGGTTTCTCTGGAAACACT.

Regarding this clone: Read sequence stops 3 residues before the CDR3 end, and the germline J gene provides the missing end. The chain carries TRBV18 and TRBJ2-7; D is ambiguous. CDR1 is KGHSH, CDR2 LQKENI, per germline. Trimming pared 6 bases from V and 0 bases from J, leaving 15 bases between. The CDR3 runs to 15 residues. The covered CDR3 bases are TGTGCCAGCTCCCCGAACCCCGAGGCCTCCTACGAG. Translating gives CASSPNPEASYE. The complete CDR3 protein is CASSPNPEASYEQYF.